The rows below give T cell receptor beta chains drawn from one sample of a study of identical twins. MiXCR was run by TCRdb on the 5' RACE reads, yielding one entry per CDR3 protein. The data hold approximately 700,000 distinct CDR3 sequences, with roughly 6% observed a single time. The sample consisted of naive T cells sorted from blood. These receptors were obtained from a man in his late teens or twenties in good health. Both conserved end residues are part of each CDR3. The order of the fields is clone size, D gene, V gene, J gene, CDR3 protein, CDR3 DNA. D genes are given only for firm matches. Some rows have no size entry. The others give once, few or many, or a class for an expanded clone.

many	TRBD2	TRBV5-1	TRBJ2-1	CASSWFSGGSSYNEQFF	TGCGCCAGCAGCTGGTTCAGCGGGGGAAGCTCCTACAATGAGCAGTTCTTC
few	TRBD1	TRBV18	TRBJ2-2	CASSPTTGRNTGELFF	TGTGCCAGCTCACCGACGACAGGGAGGAACACCGGGGAGCTGTTTTTT
many	-	TRBV4-1	TRBJ2-3	CASSQLKEGTDTQYF	TGCGCCAGCAGCCAGCTCAAGGAAGGCACAGATACGCAGTATTTT
-	-	TRBV19	TRBJ2-3	CASSIQGGSTDTQYF	TGTGCCAGTAGTATACAGGGTGGGAGCACAGATACGCAGTATTTT
many	-	TRBV5-1	TRBJ2-2	CASSLLEGPGELFF	TGCGCCAGCAGCCTCCTCGAGGGACCCGGGGAGCTGTTTTTT
-	-	TRBV6-5	TRBJ2-1	CASSYSITNEQFF	TGTGCCAGCAGTTACTCCATCACTAATGAGCAGTTCTTC
many	TRBD2	TRBV5-1	TRBJ2-2	CASSSAGAANTGELFF	TGCGCCAGCTCGTCAGCGGGGGCCGCGAACACCGGGGAGCTGTTTTTT
many	TRBD2	TRBV20-1	TRBJ2-3	CSASKTSGTTDTQYF	TGCAGTGCTAGTAAGACTAGCGGTACCACAGATACGCAGTATTTT
many	-	TRBV5-1	TRBJ1-4	CASSLGATTNEKLFF	TGCGCCAGCAGCTTGGGTGCTACAACTAATGAAAAACTGTTTTTT
-	TRBD1	TRBV20-1	TRBJ1-5	CSARPGQGFGNQPQHF	TGCAGTGCTAGACCCGGACAGGGGTTTGGCAATCAGCCCCAGCATTTT
many	-	TRBV10-3	TRBJ2-2	CARGRNTGELFF	TGTGCCCGGGGGAGGAACACCGGGGAGCTGTTTTTT
many	-	TRBV6-2/TRBV6-3	TRBJ2-6	CASRDLKALRVLGANVLTF	TGTGCCAGCAGGGACCTGAAAGCCCTCCGGGTTCTCGGGGCCAACGTCCTGACTTTC
-	-	TRBV20-1	TRBJ2-5	CSARDLRLEQETQYF	TGCAGTGCTAGAGATCTCAGGTTAGAACAAGAGACCCAGTACTTC
-	-	TRBV5-1	TRBJ1-1	CASSLVGGQQNTEAFF	TGCGCCAGCAGCTTGGTGGGAGGACAGCAAAACACTGAAGCTTTCTTT
-	-	TRBV12-3/TRBV12-4	TRBJ1-3	CASSLSTEGNTIYF	TGTGCCAGCAGTTTATCCACGGAAGGAAACACCATATATTTT
many	-	TRBV6-2/TRBV6-3	TRBJ1-6	CASNNREGNENSPLHF	TGTGCCAGCAATAACAGGGAGGGAAATGAAAATTCACCCCTCCACTTT
-	TRBD2	TRBV7-6	TRBJ2-2	CASSLEASGTNTGELFF	TGTGCCAGCAGCTTAGAGGCTAGCGGGACGAACACCGGGGAGCTGTTTTTT
many	TRBD2	TRBV24-1	TRBJ2-1	CATSENRLAGIRNEQFF	TGTGCCACCAGTGAGAATCGCCTAGCGGGGATAAGGAATGAGCAGTTCTTC
many	TRBD2	TRBV12-3/TRBV12-4	TRBJ2-1	CASSWGRTSNNEQFF	TGTGCCAGCAGTTGGGGTCGGACTAGCAACAATGAGCAGTTCTTC
many	-	TRBV10-3	TRBJ2-3	CAISETSFTQSTDTQYF	TGTGCCATCAGTGAGACCTCGTTCACACAGAGCACAGATACGCAGTATTTT
-	-	TRBV3-1	TRBJ2-6	CASSLWTSGANVLTF	TGTGCCAGCAGCCTTTGGACATCTGGGGCCAACGTCCTGACTTTC
-	TRBD1	TRBV4-1	TRBJ2-5	CASSHRDRGGETQYF	TGCGCCAGCAGCCATAGGGACAGGGGGGGAGAGACCCAGTACTTC
many	TRBD1	TRBV4-2	TRBJ2-4	CASSQGGTGGLGIQYF	TGTGCCAGCAGCCAAGGGGGGACAGGGGGTTTGGGCATTCAGTACTTC
-	TRBD2	TRBV2	TRBJ2-7	CASGEGLAGPYEQYF	TGTGCCAGCGGTGAGGGGCTAGCGGGACCTTACGAGCAGTACTTC
many	-	TRBV5-1	TRBJ2-3	CASSRYQDMADTQYF	TGCGCCAGCAGCCGGTACCAGGATATGGCAGATACGCAGTATTTT
few	TRBD1	TRBV5-6	TRBJ2-1	CASSFFGQGHNEQFF	TGTGCCAGCAGCTTTTTTGGACAGGGACATAATGAGCAGTTCTTC
many	TRBD1	TRBV7-9	TRBJ1-6	CASSLDVDRAYNSPLHF	TGTGCCAGCAGCTTAGACGTGGACAGGGCCTATAATTCACCCCTCCACTTT
many	-	TRBV18	TRBJ1-1	CASSPGRGTEAFF	TGTGCCAGCTCACCAGGACGCGGCACTGAAGCTTTCTTT
few	-	TRBV6-1	TRBJ1-2	CASSRYWTAQEGYTF	TGTGCCAGCAGTCGCTATTGGACCGCCCAGGAAGGCTACACCTTC
many	-	TRBV4-2	TRBJ2-7	CASSQDRTYEQYF	TGTGCCAGCAGCCAAGACAGGACCTACGAGCAGTACTTC
-	-	TRBV28	TRBJ2-3	CASRTPASDTQYF	TGTGCCAGCAGAACTCCGGCGTCAGATACGCAGTATTTT
many	-	TRBV12-3/TRBV12-4	TRBJ1-5	CASSFPGPGQPQHF	TGTGCCAGCAGTTTCCCGGGGCCGGGTCAGCCCCAGCATTTT
many	-	TRBV12-3/TRBV12-4	TRBJ2-3	CASRTNYDTQYF	TGTGCCAGCAGAACAAACTACGATACGCAGTATTTT
-	-	TRBV6-1	TRBJ1-1	CASSEGGVNTEAFF	TGTGCCAGCAGTGAAGGGGGAGTGAACACTGAAGCTTTCTTT
-	-	TRBV20-1	TRBJ2-5	CSASAHRVRQETQYF	TGCAGTGCTTCCGCTCACAGGGTTCGGCAAGAGACCCAGTACTTC
many	-	TRBV5-5	TRBJ1-2	CASSSELPNYGYTF	TGTGCCAGCAGCTCAGAGCTACCTAACTATGGCTACACCTTC
few	TRBD2	TRBV11-2	TRBJ2-7	CASSSPGGEQYF	TGTGCCAGCAGCTCCCCGGGGGGCGAGCAGTACTTC
-	TRBD2	TRBV7-9	TRBJ2-2	CASSFRLAGVTGELFF	TGTGCCAGCAGCTTTCGACTAGCGGGAGTCACCGGGGAGCTGTTTTTT
many	-	TRBV20-1	TRBJ2-5	CSASLVVQETQYF	TGCAGTGCTAGTCTGGTGGTCCAAGAGACCCAGTACTTC
many	-	TRBV7-9	TRBJ2-2	CASSKSEANTGELFF	TGTGCCAGCAGCAAATCAGAGGCGAACACCGGGGAGCTGTTTTTT
-	TRBD2	TRBV6-2/TRBV6-3	TRBJ2-7	CASSYPGLGDSYEQYF	TGTGCCAGCAGTTACCCGGGACTAGGGGACTCCTACGAGCAGTACTTC
-	-	TRBV29-1	TRBJ1-2	CSVGPDGYTF	TGCAGCGTAGGTCCGGACGGCTACACCTTC
-	TRBD2	TRBV4-3	TRBJ2-2	CASSQDWLAGGFGELFF	TGCGCCAGCAGCCAAGATTGGCTAGCGGGAGGGTTCGGGGAGCTGTTTTTT
many	-	TRBV27	TRBJ2-5	CASSFDKGQKGTQYF	TGTGCCAGCAGTTTCGATAAGGGGCAGAAAGGGACCCAGTACTTC
-	-	TRBV6-1	TRBJ2-5	CASIGRETQYF	TGTGCCAGCATCGGGAGAGAGACCCAGTACTTC